This TCR beta chain appears in the sequencing data of a study of blood T cell repertoires in COVID-19. At the level of the study: The analysed material was cDNA or gDNA that came from T cells, B-cell-depleted T cells, or PBMCs.

This table comes from immunoSEQ multiplex PCR, and its TCRdb copy is limited to in-frame clones, with some not included. The sample holds some 390,000 clones, roughly 90% seen once. The CDR3 runs to 15 residues. Germline CDR1 ENHRY, CDR2 SYGVKD. V dropped 9 bases and J dropped 0; count of bases not matched to a gene: 9. Material for sequencing was PBMCs or T cells enriched from blood (not recorded which). This receptor was identified in a woman aged 25 to 39 who had recovered from COVID-19. V gene TRBV10-3 combines with J gene TRBJ2-7; 9 nucleotides agree with TRBD1. The CDR3 protein is CAMSIGTGSSYEQYF. In nucleotides, the CDR3 is TGTGCCATGTCAATTGGGACAGGGAGCTCCTACGAGCAGTACTTC.